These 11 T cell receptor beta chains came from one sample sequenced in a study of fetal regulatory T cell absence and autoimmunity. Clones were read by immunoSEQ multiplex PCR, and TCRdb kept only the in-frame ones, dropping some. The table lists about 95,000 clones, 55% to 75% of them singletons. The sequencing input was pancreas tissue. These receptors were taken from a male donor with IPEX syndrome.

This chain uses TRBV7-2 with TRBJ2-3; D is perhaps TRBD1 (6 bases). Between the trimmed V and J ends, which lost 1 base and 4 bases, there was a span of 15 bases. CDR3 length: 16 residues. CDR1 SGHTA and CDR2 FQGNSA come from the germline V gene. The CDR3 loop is CASSLDLRGSADTQYF. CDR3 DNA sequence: TGTGCCAGCAGCTTAGATCTCAGGGGAAGCGCAGATACGCAGTATTTT.

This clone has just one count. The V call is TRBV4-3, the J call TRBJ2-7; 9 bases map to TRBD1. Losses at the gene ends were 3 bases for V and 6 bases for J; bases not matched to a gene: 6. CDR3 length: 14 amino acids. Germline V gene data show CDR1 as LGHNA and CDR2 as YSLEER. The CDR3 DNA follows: TGCGCCAGCAGCCATTCAGAGACAGGGGGCGAGCAGTACTTC. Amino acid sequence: CASSHSETGGEQYF.

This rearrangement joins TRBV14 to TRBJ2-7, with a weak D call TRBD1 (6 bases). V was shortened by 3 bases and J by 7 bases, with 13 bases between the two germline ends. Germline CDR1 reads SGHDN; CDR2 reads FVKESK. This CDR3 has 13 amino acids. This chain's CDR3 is CASSHRDIREQYF. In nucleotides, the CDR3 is TGTGCCAGCAGCCACCGGGACATACGAGAGCAGTACTTC.

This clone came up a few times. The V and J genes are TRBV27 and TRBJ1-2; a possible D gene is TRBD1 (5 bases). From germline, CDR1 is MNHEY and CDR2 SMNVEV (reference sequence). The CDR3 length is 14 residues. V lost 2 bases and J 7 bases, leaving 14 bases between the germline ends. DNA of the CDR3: TGTGCCAGCAGTTTACCATCCCCGGGGGGTGGCTACACCTTC. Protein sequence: CASSLPSPGGGYTF.

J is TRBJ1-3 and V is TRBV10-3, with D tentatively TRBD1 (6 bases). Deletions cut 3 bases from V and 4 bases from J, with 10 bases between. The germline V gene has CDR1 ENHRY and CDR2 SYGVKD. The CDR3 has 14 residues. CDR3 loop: CAISETGYGNTIYF. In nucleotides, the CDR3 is TGTGCCATCAGTGAAACAGGGTACGGAAACACCATATATTTT.

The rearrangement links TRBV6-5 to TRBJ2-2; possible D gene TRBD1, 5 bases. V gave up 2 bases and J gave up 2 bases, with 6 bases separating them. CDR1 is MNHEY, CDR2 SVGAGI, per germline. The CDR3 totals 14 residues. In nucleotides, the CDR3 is TGTGCCAGCAGTTACAGGGGAAACACCGGGGAGCTGTTTTTT. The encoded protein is CASSYRGNTGELFF.

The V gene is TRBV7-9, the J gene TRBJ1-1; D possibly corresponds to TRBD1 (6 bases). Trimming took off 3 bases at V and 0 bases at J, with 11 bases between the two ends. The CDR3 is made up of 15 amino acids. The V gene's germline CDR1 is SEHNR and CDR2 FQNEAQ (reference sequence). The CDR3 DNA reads TGTGCCAGCAGCTTCCCGACAGGAATGAACACTGAAGCTTTCTTT. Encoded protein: CASSFPTGMNTEAFF. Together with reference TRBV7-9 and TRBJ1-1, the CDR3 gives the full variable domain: DTGVSQNPRHKITKRGQNVTFRCDPISEHNRLYWYRQTLGQGPEFLTYFQNEAQLEKSRLLSDRFSAERPKGSFSTLEIQRTEQGDSAMYLCASSFPTGMNTEAFFGQGTRLTVV.

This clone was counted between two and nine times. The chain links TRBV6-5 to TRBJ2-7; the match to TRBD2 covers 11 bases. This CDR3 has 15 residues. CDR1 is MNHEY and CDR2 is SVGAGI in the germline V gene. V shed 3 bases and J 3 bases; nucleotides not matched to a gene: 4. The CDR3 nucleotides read TGTGCCAGCAGTTATTCCGGGACTAGCGGCTACGAGCAGTACTTC. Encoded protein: CASSYSGTSGYEQYF.

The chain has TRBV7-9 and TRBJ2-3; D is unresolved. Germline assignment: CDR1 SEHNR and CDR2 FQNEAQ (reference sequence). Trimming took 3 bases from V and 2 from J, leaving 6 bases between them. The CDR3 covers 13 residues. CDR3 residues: CASSFVLTDTQYF. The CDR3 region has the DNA TGTGCCAGCAGCTTCGTCCTCACAGATACGCAGTATTTT.

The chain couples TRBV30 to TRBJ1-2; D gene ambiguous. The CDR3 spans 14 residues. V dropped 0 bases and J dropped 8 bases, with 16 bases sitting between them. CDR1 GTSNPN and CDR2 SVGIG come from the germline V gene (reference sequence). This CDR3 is CAWSVSAGRRGYTF. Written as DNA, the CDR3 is TGTGCCTGGAGTGTATCAGCCGGGAGGCGGGGCTACACCTTC.

CDR3 bases: TGTGCCAGCAGCTCGGGGGACTTGGGCGCCGGGGAGCTGTTTTTT. As protein: CASSSGDLGAGELFF. This chain uses TRBV7-6 with TRBJ2-2; maybe TRBD2 (6 bases). Germline lookup yields CDR1 SGHVS and CDR2 FNYEAQ. The V and J ends lost 4 bases and 6 bases respectively, with 15 bases between them. The CDR3 loop spans 15 amino acids.